The present T cell receptor (beta chain) was sequenced within a study of CD8 T cells in Susac syndrome. The germline CDR1 and CDR2 sequences are SGHAT and FQNNGV. Trimming took 1 base from V and 10 from J; bases not matched to a gene: 5. The CDR3 loop spans 13 amino acids. RNA, at roughly 0.45 to 1 ug, was reverse transcribed with random hexamers. Each CDR3 protein is one row after TCRdb ran MiXCR on the immunoSEQ multiplex PCR reads. The data contain some 260,000 distinct CDR3 sequences, around 83% of them singletons. The sequence derives from a human donor with multiple sclerosis. The chain combines TRBV11-2 with TRBJ2-3; 7 bases agree with TRBD2. The sequenced material came from CD8+ T cells from PBMCs. CDR3 DNA: TGTGCCAGCAGCTTAGGGGCGGGGGTGTCGCAGTATTTT. This encodes CASSLGAGVSQYF.